One sample yielded the 4 T cell receptor beta chains listed below, sequenced in a study of cytomegalovirus exposure and HLA in healthy donors. Both 60 Vbeta primers and 13 Jbeta primers went into the PCR. Using immunoSEQ multiplex PCR, the repertoire was profiled, and TCRdb retains in-frame clones only, with some absent. The sample lists 150,000 to 200,000 clones; around four fifths were seen once. The sequencing sample was made of PBMCs. The receptors shown here come from a woman aged 45-65 years in good health and CMV-seronegative.

The chain recombines TRBV5-1 with TRBJ2-7; 10 bases map to TRBD2. This CDR3 is built from 15 residues. Trimming took 0 bases from V and 5 from J; bases not matched to a gene: 5. Germline assignment: CDR1 SGHRS and CDR2 YFSETQ. The CDR3 loop is CASSLGPGLAHEQYF. CDR3 nucleotides: TGCGCCAGCAGCTTGGGGCCGGGACTAGCGCACGAGCAGTACTTC.

The count of this clone is one. The chain recombines TRBV18 with TRBJ1-5, with D possibly being TRBD1 (6 bases). The CDR3 has 14 amino acids. Trimming removed 6 bases at V and 6 bases at J, with 15 bases between. The germline gives CDR1 KGHSH, CDR2 LQKENI. CDR3 coding DNA: TGTGCCAGCTCCCCCGACAGGCGTGCTCAGCCCCAGCATTTT. Translated: CASSPDRRAQPQHF. Drawing the rest from reference TRBV18 and TRBJ1-5, the complete variable domain is NAGVMQNPRHLVRRRGQEARLRCSPMKGHSHVYWYRQLPEEGLKFMVYLQKENIIDESGMPKERFSAEFPKEGPSILRIQQVVRGDSAAYFCASSPDRRAQPQHFGDGTRLSIL.

V gene TRBV19 combines with J gene TRBJ1-2; 8 nucleotides agree with TRBD1. The CDR3 length is 14 residues. V gave up 6 bases and J gave up 8 bases; unmatched junction bases: 11. From germline, CDR1 is LNHDA and CDR2 SQIVND (reference sequence). CDR3 loop: CASSTRDRYGGYTF. The CDR3 nucleotides are TGTGCCAGTAGCACTCGGGACAGGTACGGGGGCTACACCTTC. Combining the CDR3 with reference TRBV19 and TRBJ1-2 gives the whole variable domain DGGITQSPKYLFRKEGQNVTLSCEQNLNHDAMYWYRQDPGQGLRLIYYSQIVNDFQKGDIAEGYSVSREKKESFPLTVTSAQKNPTAFYLCASSTRDRYGGYTFGSGTRLTVV.

This chain links TRBV27 with TRBJ1-2, with TRBD1 matching 10 bases. The CDR3 loop spans 14 amino acids. Germline V lookup: CDR1 MNHEY, CDR2 SMNVEV (reference sequence). V was pared by 6 bases and J by 6 bases, with 7 bases of the junction left unmatched. The CDR3 coding sequence is TGTGCCAGCAGACCCGGGACAGGGGAAGATGGCTACACCTTC. Protein: CASRPGTGEDGYTF.